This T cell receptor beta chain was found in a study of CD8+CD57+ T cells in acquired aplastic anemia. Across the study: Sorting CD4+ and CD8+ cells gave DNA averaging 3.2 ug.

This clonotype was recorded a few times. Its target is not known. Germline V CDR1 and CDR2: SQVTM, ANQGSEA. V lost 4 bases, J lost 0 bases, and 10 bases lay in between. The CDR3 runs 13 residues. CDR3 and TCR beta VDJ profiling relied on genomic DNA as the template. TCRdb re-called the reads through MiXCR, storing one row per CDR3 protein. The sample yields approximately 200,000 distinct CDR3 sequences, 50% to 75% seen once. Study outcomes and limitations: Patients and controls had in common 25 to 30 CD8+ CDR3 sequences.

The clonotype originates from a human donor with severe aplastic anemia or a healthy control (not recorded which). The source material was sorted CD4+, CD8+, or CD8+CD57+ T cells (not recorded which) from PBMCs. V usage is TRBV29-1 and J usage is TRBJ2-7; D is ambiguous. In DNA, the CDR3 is TGCAGCGTTGGGACCGCCAGCTCCTACGAGCAGTACTTC. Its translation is CSVGTASSYEQYF.